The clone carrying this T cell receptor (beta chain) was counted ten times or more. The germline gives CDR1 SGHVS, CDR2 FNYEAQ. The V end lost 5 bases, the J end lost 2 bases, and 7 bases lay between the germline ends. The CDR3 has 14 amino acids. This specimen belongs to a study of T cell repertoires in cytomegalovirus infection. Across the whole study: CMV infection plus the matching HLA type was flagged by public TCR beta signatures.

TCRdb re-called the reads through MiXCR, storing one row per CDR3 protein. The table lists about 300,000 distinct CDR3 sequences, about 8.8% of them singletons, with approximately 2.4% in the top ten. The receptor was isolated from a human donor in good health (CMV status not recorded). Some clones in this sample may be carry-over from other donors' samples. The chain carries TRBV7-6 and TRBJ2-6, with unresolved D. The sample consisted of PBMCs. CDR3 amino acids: CASSRLAGANVLTF. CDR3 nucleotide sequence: TGTGCCAGCAGCCGACTTGCTGGGGCCAACGTCCTGACTTTC.